The entry below gives a single TCR beta chain sequence along with its context. The method was immunoSEQ multiplex PCR; TCRdb's version includes in-frame clones alone and lacks a portion of them. The table includes 150,000 to 200,000 clones, approximately 87% detected once. These data are taken from a study of blood T cell repertoires in COVID-19. The CDR3 has 14 residues. The germline CDR1 and CDR2 sequences are LGHDT and YNNKEL (reference sequence). Trimming left V 1 base short and J 0 bases short, with 6 bases between. Sequenced material: peripheral blood. The V and J genes are TRBV3-1 (or the pseudogene TRBV3-2) and TRBJ1-2; a possible D gene is TRBD1 (5 bases). The source of this sequence is a woman in her 70s with COVID-19, enrolled during active disease. Here the CDR3 reads CASSQGTTNYGYTF. DNA for the CDR3: TGTGCCAGCAGCCAAGGGACAACTAACTATGGCTACACCTTC.